Each of the 2 T cell receptor beta chains below was sequenced from the same sample in a study of long-term antiretroviral therapy in people with HIV. Researchers ran immunoSEQ v3.0 at survey level. Some clones are missing from TCRdb's copy, which holds only in-frame ones; the method was immunoSEQ multiplex PCR. The sample lists fewer than 2,000 clones, around 88% seen once, with about 3.5% in the top ten. This specimen was unsorted PBMCs, taken 0.7 years after starting antiretroviral therapy. The receptors here all came from a woman in her forties or fifties with HIV.

The chain joins TRBV2 to TRBJ1-5; 7 bases are a match to TRBD1. V lost 4 bases to trimming and J lost 7 bases; unmatched junction nucleotides: 4. The CDR3 sequence is 13 residues long. Per germline, CDR1 SNHLY and CDR2 FYNNEI. The CDR3: CASSGRQGQPQHF. In DNA form, the CDR3 reads TGTGCCAGCAGTGGAAGACAGGGACAGCCCCAGCATTTT. Full variable domain (missing parts from reference TRBV2 and TRBJ1-5): EPEVTQTPSHQVTQMGQEVILRCVPISNHLYFYWYRQILGQKVEFLVSFYNNEISEKSEIFDDQFSVERPDGSNFTLKIRSTKLEDSAMYFCASSGRQGQPQHFGDGTRLSIL.

This chain uses TRBV21-1 with TRBJ1-2; the D call in the table, TRBD1, was not verified against the DNA. TRBV21-1 is designated a pseudogene. The CDR3 sequence is 15 residues long. The CDR3 loop reads CASSKVWGLGDGYTF. The CDR3 DNA reads as TGTGCCAGCAGCAAAGTTTGGGGGCTGGGGGACGGCTACACCTTC.